This T cell receptor beta chain was sequenced during a study of blood T cells in healthy people across ages. The sample holds a few counts of this clonotype. J gave up 1 base and V 1 base, and 5 bases lay outside the gene matches. Germline V lookup: CDR1 SGHTA, CDR2 FQGNSA. The CDR3 has 16 amino acids. The second PCR ran about 6 to 11 cycles with a sample-barcoded 5' primer and J-beta primers. In TCRdb, the 5' RACE reads were re-called with MiXCR into one record per CDR3 protein. Of about 1.1 million distinct CDR3 sequences in the sample, 30% to 40% are singletons; the top ten hold roughly 13%. This sequence was found in a young man in good health. The J gene is TRBJ1-1, the V gene TRBV7-2, with 8 bases fitting TRBD1. Sequencing was done on a sample of blood. This chain's CDR3 is CASSLVQGVTNTEAFF. The CDR3 nucleotides read TGTGCCAGCAGCTTAGTACAGGGGGTAACGAACACTGAAGCTTTCTTT.